This T cell receptor (beta chain) was identified in a study of CD8+ T cells in alopecia areata. General study results and limits: Higher clonality was seen in lesional scalp than in normal scalp, especially in alopecia totalis/universalis.

Following RNA extraction, reverse transcription yielded cDNA that acted as the sequencing template. Only in-frame clones appear in the TCRdb table, and some are missing; sequencing was by immunoSEQ multiplex PCR. This table has over 3,000 clones, around 70% appearing once. About this clone itself: Its matching antigen is unknown.

The source is a human donor in good health. The sequenced material came from skin.

This chain's CDR3 is CASSLAIGTGTAPLHF. For the CDR3, the DNA is TGCGCCAGCAGCTTGGCTATCGGGACAGGGACGGCACCCCTCCACTTT. The chain is built from TRBV5-1 and TRBJ1-6; 9 bases are a match to TRBD1. The CDR3 covers 16 residues. Germline V gene data show CDR1 as SGHRS and CDR2 as YFSETQ. With V trimmed by 0 bases and J by 11 bases, 9 bases remained unmatched.